The next 23 T cell receptor beta chains were all read from a single sample in a study of shared clonotypes between healthy human individuals. Profiling relied on immunoSEQ multiplex PCR, and the TCRdb table lists in-frame clones only, not all of them. The data show 2.3 million or so clones, 85% to 95% seen once. Material: naive CD4+ T cells from PBMCs. Subset noted: CD45RA+ positively selected. Receptors were obtained from a man aged 18 to 30 in good health. Some clones in this sample may be carry-over from other donors' samples.

This clone was seen more than once but under ten times. This CDR3 is also generated by other DNA sequences in the sample. The V and J genes are TRBV27 and TRBJ1-1; D is unresolved. The CDR3 has 10 residues. Germline assignment: CDR1 MNHEY and CDR2 SMNVEV (reference sequence). V lost 8 bases and J 8 bases, leaving 9 bases between the germline ends. The CDR3 spells CASGRLEAFF. CDR3 bases: TGTGCCAGCGGCCGTTTGGAAGCTTTCTTT.

The chain carries TRBV5-1 and TRBJ1-1; possibly TRBD1 for D (5 bases). Trimming cost V 7 bases and J 4 bases, with 17 bases left between them. The CDR3 is 14 amino acids. Germline V gene sequence: CDR1 SGHRS, CDR2 YFSETQ. The CDR3 DNA follows: TGCGCCAGCTCGGGCGGGGGTCAGGGCACTGAAGCTTTCTTT. Translation gives CASSGGGQGTEAFF.

On this clone itself: The identical CDR3 is also encoded by other nucleotide sequences in the sample. The chain couples TRBV18 to TRBJ1-1; no firm D call. Trimming cost V 3 bases and J 2 bases, with 13 bases left between them. CDR1 and CDR2 (germline): KGHSH, LQKENI. The CDR3 consists of 15 residues. For the CDR3, the DNA is TGTGCCAGCTCACCTCCTGGTCGGGGTAACACTGAAGCTTTCTTT. Protein sequence: CASSPPGRGNTEAFF.

The V gene is TRBV6-1, the J gene TRBJ1-1, with a possible D match to TRBD1 (6 bases). V was cut by 6 bases and J by 4 bases, with 12 bases left in between. The CDR3 is 13 amino acids. CDR1 and CDR2 (germline): MNHNS, SASEGT. The CDR3 sequence is CASRQGLGTEAFF. CDR3 bases: TGTGCCAGCAGACAGGGTTTGGGCACTGAAGCTTTCTTT.

V gene TRBV6-1 combines with J gene TRBJ1-6; possibly TRBD1 for D (5 bases). V dropped 3 bases and J dropped 8 bases, with 14 bases sitting between them. Germline V lookup: CDR1 MNHNS, CDR2 SASEGT. This CDR3 has 15 amino acids. The CDR3 loop reads CASSDWGPEYSPLHF. The CDR3 DNA reads as TGTGCCAGCAGTGATTGGGGCCCCGAGTATTCACCCCTCCACTTT.

The V and J genes are TRBV2 and TRBJ2-1, with 9 positions matching TRBD2. Per germline, CDR1 SNHLY and CDR2 FYNNEI. This CDR3 region has 14 residues. Trimming took 8 bases from V and 6 from J; bases not matched to a gene: 8. CDR3: CASWATSGFNEQFF. CDR3 nucleotide sequence: TGTGCCAGCTGGGCGACTAGCGGTTTCAATGAGCAGTTCTTC.

Comment on this clone: Different DNA sequences within this sample yield the same CDR3. The chain links TRBV5-1 to TRBJ2-3; no firm D call. V dropped 0 bases and J dropped 6 bases, with 5 bases sitting between them. CDR1 SGHRS and CDR2 YFSETQ come from the germline V gene. The CDR3 length is 12 residues. CDR3 nucleotides: TGCGCCAGCAGCTTGGTTCCGGATACGCAGTATTTT. Its translation is CASSLVPDTQYF.

J is TRBJ1-5 and V is TRBV28; no reliable D call. CDR3 size: 12 residues. Germline lookup yields CDR1 MDHEN and CDR2 SYDVKM. Trimming cost V 7 bases and J 5 bases, with 9 bases left between them. CDR3 in amino acids: CASTEVDQPQHF. The CDR3, as DNA: TGTGCCAGCACCGAGGTGGATCAGCCCCAGCATTTT.

The CDR3 reads CASSWSAGVSYNEQFF. The CDR3 nucleotides are TGTGCCAGCAGCTGGTCAGCGGGAGTATCCTACAATGAGCAGTTCTTC. The chain joins TRBV5-4 to TRBJ2-1, with 8 bases lining up with TRBD2. The germline V gene has CDR1 SGHNT and CDR2 YYREEE (reference sequence). J lost 1 base, V lost 3 bases, and 6 bases had no gene match. This CDR3 contains 16 residues.

The chain carries TRBV5-6 and TRBJ2-7; D gene unclear. Deletions cut 0 bases from V and 2 bases from J, with 15 bases between. This CDR3 is 16 amino acids long. CDR1 is SGHDT and CDR2 is YYEEEE in the germline V gene. This CDR3 is CASSLGGSRLTYEQYF. The CDR3, as DNA: TGTGCCAGCAGCTTGGGCGGCAGCAGACTTACCTACGAGCAGTACTTC.

The CDR3 spells CAVEGQTPNQPQHF. The CDR3 bases are TGTGCCGTGGAGGGCCAGACCCCCAATCAGCCCCAGCATTTT. This chain links TRBV19 with TRBJ1-5; no reliable D call. In germline, CDR1 is LNHDA, CDR2 SQIVND (reference sequence). The CDR3 length is 14 residues. V lost 11 bases and J lost 3, with 17 bases in between.

The chain couples TRBV14 to TRBJ2-1; TRBD2 agrees at 12 bases. CDR3 size: 19 residues. Germline CDR1 SGHDN, CDR2 FVKESK. J gave up 6 bases and V 0 bases, and 12 bases lay outside the gene matches. CDR3: CASSQDFVPSGRVGNEQFF. Here the CDR3 DNA reads TGTGCCAGCAGCCAAGATTTCGTCCCTAGCGGGAGGGTTGGCAATGAGCAGTTCTTC.

The chain couples TRBV11-2 to TRBJ2-7; tentative D call: TRBD2 (6 bases). CDR1 and CDR2 from the germline V gene are SGHAT and FQNNGV. Trimming pared 8 bases from V and 6 bases from J, leaving 17 bases between. The CDR3 length is 13 residues. The chain's CDR3 is CASRGSLYFEQYF. The CDR3 nucleotides are TGTGCCAGCCGGGGGAGTCTGTATTTCGAGCAGTACTTC. The variable domain in full, with the rest retrieved from reference TRBV11-2 and TRBJ2-7, is EAGVAQSPRYKIIEKRQSVAFWCNPISGHATLYWYQQILGQGPKLLIQFQNNGVVDDSQLPKDRFSAERLKGVDSTLKIQPAKLEDSAVYLCASRGSLYFEQYFGPGTRLTVT.

V usage is TRBV5-1 and J usage is TRBJ2-7, with TRBD1 matching over 8 bases. Germline CDR1 and CDR2: SGHRS and YFSETQ. Trimming removed 4 bases from V and 6 bases from J; junction bases left unmatched: 9. This CDR3 has 14 residues. The CDR3 reads CASSTVQGDSEQYF. The CDR3 region has the DNA TGCGCCAGCAGCACGGTACAGGGGGACAGCGAGCAGTACTTC.

The V call is TRBV6-5, the J call TRBJ1-4; 8 bases fit TRBD1. The length of the CDR3 is 14 residues. V was pared by 6 bases and J by 5 bases, with 5 bases of the junction left unmatched. Germline loops: CDR1 MNHEY, CDR2 SVGAGI. The CDR3 DNA follows: TGTGCCAGCAGGACGGACAGGGACAATGAAAAACTGTTTTTT. Its protein is CASRTDRDNEKLFF.

As concerns this clone: The same CDR3 arises from other DNA sequences in this sample as well. The rearrangement joins TRBV30 to TRBJ2-7; D gene unclear. Trimming stripped 0 bases from V and 6 bases from J, with 6 bases between. Germline-derived CDR1 and CDR2 are GTSNPN and SVGIG (reference sequence). The CDR3 has 11 amino acids. This CDR3 reads CAWSVLVEQYF. As DNA, the CDR3 is TGTGCCTGGAGTGTCTTGGTCGAGCAGTACTTC.

This clone was counted only a few times. Distinct nucleotide sequences in the sample also encode this CDR3. The chain recombines TRBV29-1 with TRBJ1-1, with D maybe TRBD1 (5 bases). The CDR3 has 13 residues. The V end was cut by 5 bases, the J end by 4 bases, with 14 bases between. The germline CDR1 and CDR2 sequences are SQVTM and ANQGSEA. CDR3: CSVPGRGGTEAFF. The CDR3 DNA reads TGCAGCGTTCCCGGGAGGGGCGGCACTGAAGCTTTCTTT. The whole variable domain, remainder taken from reference TRBV29-1 and TRBJ1-1, is SAVISQKPSRDICQRGTSLTIQCQVDSQVTMMFWYRQQPGQSLTLIATANQGSEATYESGFVIDKFPISRPNLTFSTLTVSNMSPEDSSIYLCSVPGRGGTEAFFGQGTRLTVV.

This chain joins TRBV28 and TRBJ2-1; 8 bases align to TRBD1. Losses at the gene ends were 6 bases for V and 9 bases for J; bases not matched to a gene: 10. The CDR3 is 14 residues long. Germline lookup yields CDR1 MDHEN and CDR2 SYDVKM. The CDR3 nucleotides read TGTGCCAGCAGCTTTGCGGACAGGGAGAGTGAGCAGTTCTTC. It is translated as CASSFADRESEQFF. The full variable domain, rest sourced from reference TRBV28 and TRBJ2-1, is DVKVTQSSRYLVKRTGEKVFLECVQDMDHENMFWYRQDPGLGLRLIYFSYDVKMKEKGDIPEGYSVSREKKERFSLILESASTNQTSMYLCASSFADRESEQFFGPGTRLTVL.

V gene TRBV19 combines with J gene TRBJ1-5, with D possibly being TRBD1 (6 bases). The germline V gene has CDR1 LNHDA and CDR2 SQIVND (reference sequence). With 5 bases removed from V and 2 bases from J, the gap between germline ends came to 16 bases. This CDR3 is built from 16 residues. In nucleotides, the CDR3 is TGTGCCAGTAGTCCCCGACAGGACCGAGGCAATCAGCCCCAGCATTTT. It translates to CASSPRQDRGNQPQHF.

The chain carries TRBV5-1 and TRBJ2-1, with 7 bases that match TRBD2. The CDR3 loop spans 16 amino acids. The J segment lost 0 bases and the V segment lost 0 bases, leaving 3 bases of the junction unmatched. Germline V gives CDR1 SGHRS, CDR2 YFSETQ. CDR3 protein: CASSLASGGSYNEQFF. For the CDR3, the DNA is TGCGCCAGCAGCTTGGCGTCGGGAGGCTCCTACAATGAGCAGTTCTTC.

This chain connects TRBV6-6 to TRBJ2-6, with unresolved D. Trimming pared 1 base from V and 0 bases from J, leaving 4 bases between. Germline V lookup: CDR1 MNHNY, CDR2 SVGAGI (reference sequence). This CDR3 contains 15 residues. CDR3 protein: CASSYFASGANVLTF. CDR3 coding DNA: TGTGCCAGCAGTTACTTTGCCTCTGGGGCCAACGTCCTGACTTTC.

J is TRBJ2-3 and V is TRBV19; D remains unclear. The V end lost 7 bases, the J end lost 0 bases, and 11 bases lay between the germline ends. CDR1 LNHDA and CDR2 SQIVND come from the germline V gene (reference sequence). The CDR3 has 14 residues. CDR3 sequence (DNA): TGTGCCAGTAACGATCGCACAAGCACAGATACGCAGTATTTT. Translation: CASNDRTSTDTQYF. The whole variable domain, filled in from reference TRBV19 and TRBJ2-3, reads DGGITQSPKYLFRKEGQNVTLSCEQNLNHDAMYWYRQDPGQGLRLIYYSQIVNDFQKGDIAEGYSVSREKKESFPLTVTSAQKNPTAFYLCASNDRTSTDTQYFGPGTRLTVL.

This sequence joins TRBV30 and TRBJ2-5, with D uncertain. The CDR3 spans 13 residues. CDR1 and CDR2 (germline): GTSNPN, SVGIG (reference sequence). V lost 0 bases and J 4 bases, leaving 9 bases between the germline ends. The CDR3 DNA follows: TGTGCCTGGAGTGTAAGTACAGCAGAGACCCAGTACTTC. Translation gives CAWSVSTAETQYF.